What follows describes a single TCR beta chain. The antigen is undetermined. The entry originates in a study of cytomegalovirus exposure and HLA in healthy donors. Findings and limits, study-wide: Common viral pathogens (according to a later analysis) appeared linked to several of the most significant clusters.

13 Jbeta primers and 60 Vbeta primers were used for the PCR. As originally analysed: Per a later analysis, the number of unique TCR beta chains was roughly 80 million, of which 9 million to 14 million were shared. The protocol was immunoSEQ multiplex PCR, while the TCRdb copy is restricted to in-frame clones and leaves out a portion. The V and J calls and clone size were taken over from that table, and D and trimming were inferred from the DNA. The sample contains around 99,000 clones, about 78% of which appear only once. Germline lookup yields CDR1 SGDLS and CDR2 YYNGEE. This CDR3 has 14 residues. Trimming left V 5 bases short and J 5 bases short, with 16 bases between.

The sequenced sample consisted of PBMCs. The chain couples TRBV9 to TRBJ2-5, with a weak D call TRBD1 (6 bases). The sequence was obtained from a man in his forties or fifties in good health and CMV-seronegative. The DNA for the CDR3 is TGTGCCAGCAGTGGGACAATGTCAGGCGAGACCCAGTACTTC. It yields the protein CASSGTMSGETQYF.